The 32 T cell receptor beta chains reported below all come from one sample, sequenced in a study of T cell changes during pregnancy in multiple sclerosis. Sequencing was performed with immunoSEQ multiplex PCR; in TCRdb, only in-frame clones are kept and a portion is missing. The repertoire holds over 50,000 clones, with roughly 89% as singletons. The material sequenced was peripheral blood, taken in the third trimester of pregnancy. These receptor sequences come from a female donor in good health, enrolled as a control in a pregnancy study.

The chain joins TRBV28 to TRBJ2-1; 14 bases align to TRBD2. The CDR3 length is 15 residues. V trimming: 3 bases; J trimming: 10 bases; junction bases outside the gene matches: 5. CDR1 and CDR2 from the germline V gene are MDHEN and SYDVKM. In DNA, the CDR3 is TGTGCCAGCAGTTTCCGACTAGCGGGGGGGCAAGAGCAGTTCTTC. It specifies CASSFRLAGGQEQFF.

The chain uses TRBV4-3 and TRBJ2-3; tentatively, D is TRBD2 (6 bases). CDR3 length: 16 amino acids. Germline CDR1 is LGHNA and CDR2 is YSLEER. V was trimmed by 3 bases and J by 0 bases, leaving 13 bases between them. CDR3 loop: CASSHQPGESTDTQYF. For the CDR3, the DNA is TGCGCCAGCAGCCATCAGCCGGGGGAGAGCACAGATACGCAGTATTTT.

The chain has TRBV14 and TRBJ2-3, with D unclear. V lost 4 bases and J lost 6, with 8 bases in between. The length of the CDR3 is 12 residues. Germline CDR1 SGHDN, CDR2 FVKESK. The DNA for the CDR3 is TGTGCCAGCAGCCGTCAGGCGGATACGCAGTATTTT. Translated, it gives CASSRQADTQYF.

V is TRBV7-9 and J is TRBJ2-1; unclear D gene. The germline V gene has CDR1 SEHNR and CDR2 FQNEAQ (reference sequence). The CDR3 runs to 11 residues. Trimming pared 5 bases from V and 7 bases from J, leaving 6 bases between. For the CDR3, the DNA is TGTGCCAGCAGCCTAAATAATGAGCAGTTCTTC. It specifies CASSLNNEQFF.

The chain joins TRBV2 to TRBJ1-2, with 8 bases that match TRBD1. J lost 4 bases, V lost 2 bases, and 6 bases had no gene match. CDR3 size: 15 residues. Germline CDR1 is SNHLY and CDR2 is FYNNEI. The chain's CDR3 is CASSETGTGRYGYTF. CDR3 nucleotides: TGTGCCAGCAGTGAAACCGGGACAGGTCGCTATGGCTACACCTTC.

J is TRBJ2-7 and V is TRBV7-2; D perhaps matches TRBD1 (5 bases). Trimming pared 2 bases from V and 3 bases from J, leaving 8 bases between. The length of the CDR3 is 13 residues. Per germline, CDR1 SGHTA and CDR2 FQGNSA. CDR3 coding DNA: TGTGCCAGCAGCTTACAGGGTCGCTACGAGCAGTACTTC. Translation: CASSLQGRYEQYF.

V usage is TRBV11-2 and J usage is TRBJ2-7, with 7 bases lining up with TRBD1. V dropped 3 bases and J dropped 2; count of bases not matched to a gene: 13. CDR1 is SGHAT and CDR2 is FQNNGV in the germline V gene. CDR3 length equals 17 residues. The CDR3 bases are TGTGCCAGCAGCTTGACAGGGTCCGTTCTTAAAGCCTACGAGCAGTACTTC. Its translation is CASSLTGSVLKAYEQYF.

The chain carries TRBV7-9 and TRBJ1-2; 9 nucleotides match TRBD1. Germline V lookup: CDR1 SEHNR, CDR2 FQNEAQ (reference sequence). The CDR3 has 15 amino acids. The J segment lost 6 bases and the V segment lost 5 bases, leaving 10 bases of the junction unmatched. The CDR3 reads CASSPIGQGKDGYTF. The CDR3 nucleotides read TGTGCCAGCAGCCCAATAGGACAGGGGAAGGATGGCTACACCTTC.

This clone has only a few counts. The chain combines TRBV4-3 with TRBJ1-1, with a possible D match to TRBD1 (6 bases). Trimming removed 4 bases from V and 4 bases from J, with 13 bases in between. This CDR3 region has 14 residues. The germline V gene has CDR1 LGHNA and CDR2 YSLEER. CDR3 protein: CASSPETGLTEAFF. The CDR3 DNA sequence: TGCGCCAGCAGCCCAGAAACAGGGCTCACTGAAGCTTTCTTT.

CDR3 bases: TGTGCCAGCTCATCGACAGGGTATGAAGCTTTCTTT. It codes for CASSSTGYEAFF. The chain employs TRBV18 and TRBJ1-1, with 7 bases fitting TRBD1. The V gene end was trimmed by 5 bases and the J gene end by 7 bases; junction bases not matched to a gene: 4. The germline gives CDR1 KGHSH, CDR2 LQKENI. The CDR3 runs 12 residues.

The CDR3 is CASSLTGVDGYTF. CDR3 in DNA: TGTGCCAGCAGCTTGACAGGGGTCGATGGCTACACCTTC. The genes are TRBV7-3 and TRBJ1-2, with 8 nucleotides matching TRBD1. CDR1 and CDR2 (germline): SGHTA, FQGTGA. This CDR3 comprises 13 residues. Unmatched junction bases numbered 3, after V lost 3 bases and J lost 6 bases. Together with reference TRBV7-3 and TRBJ1-2, the CDR3 gives the full variable domain: GAGVSQTPSNKVTEKGKYVELRCDPISGHTALYWYRQSLGQGPEFLIYFQGTGAADDSGLPNDRFFAVRPEGSVSTLKIQRTERGDSAVYLCASSLTGVDGYTFGSGTRLTVV.

The genes are TRBV9 and TRBJ2-2, with D possibly being TRBD2 (5 bases). The CDR3 is 16 amino acids. Between the trimmed V and J ends, which lost 0 bases and 6 bases, there was a span of 15 bases. CDR1 and CDR2 (germline): SGDLS, YYNGEE. The CDR3: CASSVVSGFSPGELFF. CDR3 in DNA: TGTGCCAGCAGCGTAGTTTCGGGGTTTTCACCCGGGGAGCTGTTTTTT.

This chain connects TRBV7-9 to TRBJ1-1; D is perhaps TRBD1 (5 bases). The CDR3 runs 13 residues. Germline assignment: CDR1 SEHNR and CDR2 FQNEAQ (reference sequence). Trimming took 11 bases from V and 1 from J, leaving 14 bases between them. The CDR3 sequence: CAGGRGGNTEAFF. DNA for the CDR3: TGTGCCGGGGGGAGGGGAGGGAACACTGAAGCTTTCTTT.

The V call is TRBV4-2, the J call TRBJ1-2; 7 nucleotides align to TRBD1. CDR1 is LGHNA and CDR2 is YNFKEQ in the germline V gene. After removal of 0 bases from V and 9 bases from J, the junction contained 10 bases not matched to a gene. The CDR3 has 15 residues. DNA of the CDR3: TGTGCCAGCAGCCAAGAGACTACAGGGGTCAGAAGCTACACCTTC. It specifies CASSQETTGVRSYTF.

The V and J genes are TRBV6-1 and TRBJ1-2, with D uncertain. The CDR3 is 11 amino acids. Germline CDR1 is MNHNS and CDR2 is SASEGT. V was clipped by 3 bases and J by 7 bases, with 6 bases between them. The DNA for the CDR3 is TGTGCCAGCAGTGAGGAGGGTGGCTACACCTTC. Amino acid sequence: CASSEEGGYTF.

The chain couples TRBV6-1 to TRBJ2-1, with D possibly matching TRBD2 (5 bases). Trimming left V 6 bases short and J 11 bases short, with 17 bases between. Germline lookup yields CDR1 MNHNS and CDR2 SASEGT. The CDR3 runs 13 residues. The CDR3 protein is CASSGNGLSKQFF. CDR3 sequence (DNA): TGTGCCAGCAGCGGGAACGGACTGTCGAAGCAGTTCTTC.

This chain uses TRBV6-1 with TRBJ1-6, with D perhaps TRBD1 (5 bases). Trimming removed 7 bases from V and 8 bases from J, with 12 bases in between. Germline CDR1 is MNHNS and CDR2 is SASEGT. This CDR3 has 13 amino acids. The CDR3 coding sequence is TGTGCCAGCATCTTGCAGGGCGATTCACCCCTCCACTTT. Its translation: CASILQGDSPLHF.

CDR3 residues: CASSLGGGTEAFF. The CDR3 nucleotides are TGTGCCAGCAGCTTAGGGGGGGGCACTGAAGCTTTCTTT. This chain joins TRBV7-8 and TRBJ1-1; weak D call: TRBD1 (5 bases). Germline lookup yields CDR1 SGHVS and CDR2 FQNEAQ. V was trimmed by 1 base and J by 4 bases, leaving 7 bases between them. This CDR3 has 13 amino acids.

This chain links TRBV29-1 with TRBJ2-7; possibly TRBD2 for D (7 bases). Trimming removed 4 bases at V and 5 bases at J, with 18 bases between. In germline, CDR1 is SQVTM, CDR2 ANQGSEA. This CDR3 region has 14 residues. The DNA for the CDR3 is TGCAGCGTTGGGGGGGGCCCGGGTTGGAACGAGCAGTACTTC. It is translated as CSVGGGPGWNEQYF.

This rearrangement joins TRBV7-9 to TRBJ1-5, with unresolved D. This CDR3 region has 12 residues. Germline V gene data show CDR1 as SEHNR and CDR2 as FQNEAQ (reference sequence). Trimming cost V 2 bases and J 6 bases, with 5 bases left between them. The CDR3 DNA reads as TGTGCCAGCAGCTTATTCAGTCAGCCCCAGCATTTT. This codes for CASSLFSQPQHF.

This clone is a singleton in its sample. The V and J genes are TRBV2 and TRBJ1-2; D may be TRBD1 (5 bases). Germline lookup yields CDR1 SNHLY and CDR2 FYNNEI. The V and J ends lost 6 bases and 4 bases respectively, with 12 bases between them. This CDR3 has 13 amino acids. CDR3 loop: CASSGDRLYGYTF. CDR3 coding DNA: TGTGCCAGCAGCGGAGACAGACTCTATGGCTACACCTTC.

J is TRBJ2-7 and V is TRBV7-3; 9 nucleotides match TRBD1. In germline, CDR1 is SGHTA, CDR2 FQGTGA. This CDR3 has 15 amino acids. V trimming: 0 bases; J trimming: 5 bases; junction bases outside the gene matches: 5. CDR3: CASSLTGTGLHEQYF. As DNA, the CDR3 is TGTGCCAGCAGCTTAACCGGGACAGGGTTACACGAGCAGTACTTC.

V is TRBV10-3 and J is TRBJ2-1; TRBD2 matches 14 bases. The V segment lost 7 bases and the J segment 5 bases; nucleotides outside the gene matches: 7. The CDR3 sequence is 16 residues long. The germline V gene has CDR1 ENHRY and CDR2 SYGVKD. The CDR3 region is CAITRLAGGLDNEQFF. The CDR3, as DNA: TGTGCCATCACCCGACTAGCGGGGGGGCTGGACAATGAGCAGTTCTTC.

This chain joins TRBV27 and TRBJ2-7; 9 nucleotides agree with TRBD2. There are 14 residues in the CDR3. V was clipped by 6 bases and J by 6 bases; unmatched bases: 9. CDR1 is MNHEY, CDR2 SMNVEV, per germline (reference sequence). The CDR3 DNA reads TGTGCCAGCAGAGAAGGGACTAGCTGGGTCGAGCAGTACTTC. This encodes CASREGTSWVEQYF.

The chain combines TRBV5-1 with TRBJ1-1; D possibly corresponds to TRBD1 (5 bases). The length of the CDR3 is 14 residues. V lost 2 bases and J lost 0, with 8 bases in between. CDR1 and CDR2 from the germline V gene are SGHRS and YFSETQ. CDR3 sequence reads: CASSFGGMNTEAFF. CDR3 sequence (DNA): TGCGCCAGCAGCTTCGGGGGTATGAACACTGAAGCTTTCTTT.

The J gene is TRBJ2-3, the V gene TRBV4-1; perhaps TRBD1 as D (6 bases). Germline-derived CDR1 and CDR2 are MGHRA and YSYEKL. V was cut by 6 bases and J by 4 bases, with 17 bases left in between. The CDR3 has 15 amino acids. CDR3 region: CASRTQGFGADTQYF. The CDR3, as DNA: TGCGCCAGCAGAACACAGGGCTTTGGCGCAGATACGCAGTATTTT.

CDR3 in DNA: TGTGCCAGCAGCTTAGAAAGGCCAGGGGATTGCACAGATACGCAGTATTTT. Residues: CASSLERPGDCTDTQYF. V usage is TRBV11-3 and J usage is TRBJ2-3; perhaps TRBD1 as D (6 bases). CDR3 size: 17 residues. Germline CDR1 reads SGHNT; CDR2 reads YENEEA. V was trimmed by 0 bases and J by 1 base, leaving 14 bases between them. Full variable domain (missing parts from reference TRBV11-3 and TRBJ2-3): EAGVVQSPRYKIIEKKQPVAFWCNPISGHNTLYWYLQNLGQGPELLIRYENEEAVDDSQLPKDRFSAERLKGVDSTLKIQPAELGDSAVYLCASSLERPGDCTDTQYFGPGTRLTVL.

The chain joins TRBV7-6 to TRBJ2-7, with a tentative D call TRBD1 (6 bases). Germline lookup yields CDR1 SGHVS and CDR2 FNYEAQ. The CDR3 sequence is 14 residues long. V lost 2 bases, J lost 4 bases, and 12 bases lay in between. CDR3 loop: CASSLLAGEYEQYF. CDR3 nucleotide sequence: TGTGCCAGCAGCTTACTGGCAGGGGAATACGAGCAGTACTTC. Combining the CDR3 with reference TRBV7-6 and TRBJ2-7 gives the whole variable domain GAGVSQSPRYKVTKRGQDVALRCDPISGHVSLYWYRQALGQGPEFLTYFNYEAQQDKSGLPNDRFSAERPEGSISTLTIQRTEQRDSAMYRCASSLLAGEYEQYFGPGTRLTVT.

The V and J genes are TRBV5-1 and TRBJ1-2, with 9 nucleotides matching TRBD1. J was trimmed by 7 bases and V by 0 bases; bases with no gene match: 1. The CDR3 contains 13 residues. Germline V CDR1 and CDR2: SGHRS, YFSETQ. CDR3 region: CASSLDRGLGYTF. The CDR3 coding sequence is TGCGCCAGCAGCTTGGACAGGGGGCTTGGCTACACCTTC.

There are a few counts of this clone. The gene calls are TRBV18 and TRBJ1-1; D might be TRBD1 (5 bases). V lost 1 base to trimming and J lost 8 bases, with 14 bases between them. The CDR3 runs to 14 residues. Germline values: CDR1 KGHSH, CDR2 LQKENI. The CDR3 sequence: CASSPLMEGSEAFF. The CDR3 DNA follows: TGTGCCAGCTCACCACTGATGGAGGGGTCCGAAGCTTTCTTT.

V gene TRBV19 combines with J gene TRBJ1-3; 9 bases line up with TRBD1. The CDR3 consists of 18 residues. Germline loops: CDR1 LNHDA, CDR2 SQIVND (reference sequence). The J segment lost 0 bases and the V segment lost 1 base, leaving 7 bases of the junction unmatched. The CDR3 here is CASSIVGQGRGSGNTIYF. The DNA of the CDR3 is TGTGCCAGTAGTATAGTTGGACAGGGGAGAGGCTCTGGAAACACCATATATTTT. The full variable domain, its missing parts supplied by reference TRBV19 and TRBJ1-3, is DGGITQSPKYLFRKEGQNVTLSCEQNLNHDAMYWYRQDPGQGLRLIYYSQIVNDFQKGDIAEGYSVSREKKESFPLTVTSAQKNPTAFYLCASSIVGQGRGSGNTIYFGEGSWLTVV.

This chain connects TRBV2 to TRBJ2-3; the D gene is possibly TRBD1 (5 bases). Trimming removed 4 bases at V and 4 bases at J, with 12 bases between. In germline, CDR1 is SNHLY, CDR2 FYNNEI. The CDR3 sequence is 14 residues long. CDR3 DNA sequence: TGTGCCAGCAGTGGGTGGGAAGGGGCAGATACGCAGTATTTT. Translating it yields CASSGWEGADTQYF.